The clone carrying this TCR beta chain occurred many times. Its matching antigen is unknown. This entry is derived from a study of identical twins. Study-wide findings and caveats: Analyses of zero insertions could, in part, be confounded by invariant MAIT and iNKT cells.

Germline values: CDR1 LNHNV, CDR2 YYDKDF (reference sequence). The CDR3 is 12 amino acids. V lost 0 bases, J lost 3 bases, and 2 bases lay in between. cDNA carried unique molecular identifiers, and a universal primer site was added by template switching. A single record per CDR3 protein comes from TCRdb applying MiXCR to the 5' RACE reads. There are 350,000 or so distinct CDR3 sequences in the sample; roughly 9% occur only once, and under 10% lies in the top ten. Donors uniformly comprised healthy Caucasians. The genes are TRBV15 and TRBJ1-1, with D uncertain. The sequencing input was naive T cells sorted from blood. This TCR was sampled from a woman in her forties or fifties in good health. CDR3 nucleotides: TGTGCCACCAGCAGAGAGGACACTGAAGCTTTCTTT. This sequence encodes CATSREDTEAFF.